The 31 T cell receptor beta chains below come from one sample, sequenced in a study of T cell repertoires in cytomegalovirus infection. No antigen is known for these receptors. TCRdb independently ran MiXCR on the reads; one entry per CDR3 protein. The table shows roughly 990,000 distinct CDR3 sequences, with more than 25% occurring only once. Sequencing was performed on cultured CD8+ T cells from PBMCs, taken from culture after CMV antigen stimulation. All receptors come from a human donor in good health (CMV status not recorded). Some clones in this sample may be carry-over from other donors' samples.

This clonotype occurred a few times. The chain links TRBV12-3 or TRBV12-4 to TRBJ2-1; TRBD2 matches at 12 bases. This CDR3 comprises 15 residues. The V and J ends lost 7 bases and 5 bases, in that order; junction bases with no gene match: 6. This CDR3 is CASTRLAGANNEQFF. CDR3 DNA sequence: TGTGCCAGCACCAGACTAGCGGGGGCCAACAATGAGCAGTTCTTC.

On this clonotype itself: A read error may be the cause here, since a much bigger clone is one base away. The chain carries TRBV12-3 or TRBV12-4 and TRBJ1-2, with 7 bases that match TRBD1. The CDR3 contains 13 residues. CDR3 loop: CVVIGTESYGYTF. CDR3 nucleotide sequence: TGTGTCGTGATAGGGACAGAGAGTTATGGCTACACCTTC.

This clonotype was picked up a small number of times. The chain links TRBV19 to TRBJ1-2; D is unresolved. V was clipped by 3 bases and J by 3 bases, with 11 bases between them. The CDR3 is 14 amino acids. Germline V gene lookup returns CDR1 LNHDA and CDR2 SQIVND (reference sequence). The CDR3 DNA reads TGTGCCAGTAGTATTTGGGAGGACGACTATGGCTACACCTTC. This codes for CASSIWEDDYGYTF.

In DNA form, the CDR3 reads TGTGCCAGCAGCTCCGTACCGACCCAATTAGGGGAGCTGTTTTTT. Translation gives CASSSVPTQLGELFF. The rearrangement uses TRBV7-9 and TRBJ2-2; D gene uncertain. The V and J ends lost 4 bases and 8 bases respectively, with 17 bases between them. The CDR3 sequence is 15 residues long. Germline values: CDR1 SEHNR, CDR2 FQNEAQ (reference sequence).

The J gene is TRBJ2-7, the V gene TRBV27; D gene ambiguous. The germline gives CDR1 MNHEY, CDR2 SMNVEV (reference sequence). Trimming shortened V by 0 bases and J by 6 bases, and 9 bases separated the two germline ends. CDR3 length equals 13 residues. The chain's CDR3 is CASSLSIGSEQYV. DNA for the CDR3: TGTGCCAGCAGTTTATCGATAGGGTCCGAGCAGTACGTC.

The chain links TRBV2 to TRBJ2-7; D is ambiguous. Trimming pared 2 bases from V and 4 bases from J, leaving 12 bases between. The CDR3 loop spans 14 amino acids. Germline V gene lookup returns CDR1 SNHLY and CDR2 FYNNEI. CDR3 in amino acids: CASSESVPPYEQYF. CDR3 nucleotide sequence: TGTGCCAGCAGTGAAAGTGTTCCCCCTTACGAGCAGTACTTC.

The chain uses TRBV4-1 and TRBJ1-4, with a possible D match to TRBD1 (5 bases). The CDR3 totals 15 residues. In germline, CDR1 is MGHRA, CDR2 YSYEKL. With 5 bases removed from V and 0 bases from J, the gap between germline ends came to 10 bases. For the CDR3, the DNA is TGCGCCAGCAGCGGGGGGTTTGCAACTAATGAAAAACTGTTTTTT. It encodes CASSGGFATNEKLFF.

The genes are TRBV11-1 and TRBJ2-7; tentatively, D is TRBD1 (5 bases). V lost 1 base and J 2 bases, leaving 12 bases between the germline ends. Germline V gene lookup returns CDR1 SGHAT and CDR2 FQDESV (reference sequence). The CDR3 extends over 15 amino acids. The DNA for the CDR3 is TGTGCCAGCAGCTTAGAGGCAGGGCAACCCTACGAGCAGTACTTC. It yields the protein CASSLEAGQPYEQYF.

This clonotype was seen at least ten times. The gene calls are TRBV7-6 and TRBJ2-1; 13 bases line up with TRBD2. The CDR3 length is 16 residues. J lost 7 bases, V lost 2 bases, and 5 bases had no gene match. CDR1 and CDR2 from the germline V gene are SGHVS and FNYEAQ. The CDR3 region is CASSLTSGGARNEQFF. The CDR3 nucleotides are TGTGCCAGCAGCTTAACTAGCGGGGGGGCCCGGAATGAGCAGTTCTTC.

This chain links TRBV6-6 with TRBJ1-2; D may be TRBD1 (6 bases). Germline lookup yields CDR1 MNHNY and CDR2 SVGAGI (reference sequence). The CDR3 is made up of 15 amino acids. The V end was cut by 0 bases, the J end by 8 bases, with 16 bases between. The CDR3 DNA reads TGTGCCAGCAGTTACTCCCCGGCCGTGGGGGGCGGCTACACCTTC. As protein: CASSYSPAVGGGYTF.

The chain is built from TRBV28 and TRBJ2-7; 8 positions agree with TRBD1. V dropped 5 bases and J dropped 2; count of bases not matched to a gene: 5. Germline V gene lookup returns CDR1 MDHEN and CDR2 SYDVKM. This CDR3 spans 14 amino acids. This CDR3 reads CASSRQGSTYEQYV. CDR3 sequence (DNA): TGTGCCAGCAGTCGACAGGGGAGCACCTACGAGCAGTACGTC.

The rearrangement joins TRBV29-1 to TRBJ2-1, with TRBD2 matching 8 bases. The V gene's germline CDR1 is SQVTM and CDR2 ANQGSEA. Trimming cost V 1 base and J 3 bases; bases outside gene matches: 8. The CDR3 covers 16 residues. This CDR3 reads CSVEGRVAGNYNEQFF. The CDR3 DNA is TGCAGCGTTGAAGGACGAGTAGCGGGGAACTACAATGAGCAGTTCTTC.

This clonotype was detected a few times. This chain uses TRBV5-5 with TRBJ1-4; TRBD1 aligns across 8 bases. The germline V gene encodes CDR1 SGHKS and CDR2 YYEKEE (reference sequence). The CDR3 is 15 residues long. Trimming removed 4 bases from V and 8 bases from J; junction bases left unmatched: 10. The CDR3 loop reads CASSVDRASSEKLFF. In DNA form, the CDR3 reads TGTGCCAGCAGCGTGGACAGGGCTTCCTCAGAAAAACTGTTTTTT.

This clonotype was counted a few times. V usage is TRBV6-5 and J usage is TRBJ1-1; D perhaps matches TRBD1 (5 bases). Trimming stripped 4 bases from V and 10 bases from J, with 13 bases between. The CDR3 length is 12 residues. Germline CDR1 MNHEY, CDR2 SVGAGI. The CDR3 loop is CASSSGWSLAFF. As DNA, the CDR3 is TGTGCCAGCAGTTCAGGGTGGTCTCTAGCTTTCTTT.

The chain has TRBV27 and TRBJ2-1; the D is unclear. Germline lookup yields CDR1 MNHEY and CDR2 SMNVEV (reference sequence). Trimming took off 2 bases at V and 8 bases at J, with 13 bases between the two ends. CDR3 length equals 14 residues. The CDR3 nucleotides read TGTGCCAGCAGTTTAGGAGTCAAGTGGGATGAGCAGTTCTTC. This translates into CASSLGVKWDEQFF.

The chain couples TRBV23-1 to TRBJ2-7, with D perhaps TRBD1 or TRBD2 (7 bases each). TRBV23-1 is an ORF, with its function uncertain. V was cut by 7 bases and J by 4 bases, with 20 bases left in between. The CDR3 length is 15 residues. CDR3 DNA sequence: TGCGCCAGCAATCGCAGGGGAGGGGGCCTATACGAGCAGTACGTC. Encoded protein: CASNRRGGGLYEQYV.

Only a few counts were recorded for this clonotype. This chain connects TRBV19 to TRBJ2-1, with D possibly being TRBD2 (6 bases). The CDR3 length is 14 residues. V lost 9 bases, J lost 0 bases, and 12 bases lay in between. Germline V lookup: CDR1 LNHDA, CDR2 SQIVND (reference sequence). The CDR3 protein is CASTWRGSYNEQFF. The CDR3, as DNA: TGTGCCAGCACGTGGCGGGGCTCCTACAATGAGCAGTTCTTC. Filled out from reference TRBV19 and TRBJ2-1, the complete variable domain reads DGGITQSPKYLFRKEGQNVTLSCEQNLNHDAMYWYRQDPGQGLRLIYYSQIVNDFQKGDIAEGYSVSREKKESFPLTVTSAQKNPTAFYLCASTWRGSYNEQFFGPGTRLTVL.

This CDR3 reads CASSSIGGGTEAFF. CDR3 DNA sequence: TGTGCCAGCAGCTCCATAGGGGGCGGCACTGAAGCTTTCTTT. The chain links TRBV7-6 to TRBJ1-1; 7 bases match TRBD1. The CDR3 consists of 14 residues. CDR1 is SGHVS, CDR2 FNYEAQ, per germline. V was clipped by 4 bases and J by 4 bases; unmatched bases: 6.

This clonotype turned up a few times. The chain recombines TRBV5-5 with TRBJ2-2; TRBD1 agrees at 7 bases. The CDR3 length is 13 residues. V shed 3 bases, J shed 9 bases, and the junction held 5 bases outside the gene matches. Germline V gives CDR1 SGHKS, CDR2 YYEKEE (reference sequence). The CDR3 protein is CASSWSTGRELFF. CDR3 coding DNA: TGTGCCAGCAGCTGGTCGACAGGGAGGGAGCTGTTTTTT.

There are a few counts of this clonotype. The chain recombines TRBV6-2 or TRBV6-3 with TRBJ2-7, with TRBD1 matching 8 bases. V lost 5 bases to trimming and J lost 3 bases; unmatched junction nucleotides: 6. This CDR3 is built from 14 residues. CDR1 and CDR2 from the germline V gene are MNHEY and SVGEGT. The CDR3 DNA reads TGTGCCAGCAGTCTTCAGGGGGCAGACTACGAGCAGTACGTC. This encodes CASSLQGADYEQYV.

This clonotype was counted many times. J is TRBJ1-1 and V is TRBV12-3 or TRBV12-4; 7 bases line up with TRBD1. J gave up 11 bases and V 3 bases, and 3 bases lay outside the gene matches. The CDR3 totals 11 residues. CDR3 in amino acids: CASSLNRGAFF. CDR3 coding DNA: TGTGCCAGCAGTTTGAACAGGGGTGCTTTCTTT.

This clonotype was seen at least ten times. V and J are TRBV2 and TRBJ2-7; the D is unclear. Germline V gives CDR1 SNHLY, CDR2 FYNNEI. V was clipped by 10 bases and J by 4 bases, with 20 bases between them. The CDR3 runs 14 residues. The CDR3 DNA is TGTGCCATTGCTAGGATCCCTCAGCCTTACGAGCAGTACGTC. Translation: CAIARIPQPYEQYV.

This clonotype was seen a few times. V gene TRBV6-5 combines with J gene TRBJ1-2, with 7 nucleotides matching TRBD1. CDR3 size: 18 residues. Germline V gives CDR1 MNHEY, CDR2 SVGAGI. The trim removed 0 bases at V and 4 bases at J, leaving 14 bases unmatched. The CDR3 loop reads CASSYSGRGQTFFYGYTF. CDR3 in DNA: TGTGCCAGCAGTTACTCGGGGAGGGGACAGACCTTTTTCTATGGCTACACCTTC.

This clonotype turned up a few times. J is TRBJ2-1 and V is TRBV5-6; TRBD2 might be the D (6 bases). From germline, CDR1 is SGHDT and CDR2 YYEEEE. Trimming shortened V by 0 bases and J by 7 bases, and 20 bases separated the two germline ends. The CDR3 length is 17 residues. The CDR3 region is CASSLAGAGSRDNEQFF. In DNA, the CDR3 is TGTGCCAGCAGCTTGGCCGGGGCGGGGAGCAGAGATAATGAGCAGTTCTTC.

This clonotype showed up just once. The chain recombines TRBV7-6 with TRBJ2-3; no reliable D call. CDR1 is SGHVS and CDR2 is FNYEAQ in the germline V gene. Trimming cost V 2 bases and J 0 bases, with 9 bases left between them. CDR3 size: 15 residues. The CDR3 protein is CASSLYDLSTDTQYF. The CDR3 nucleotides read TGTGCCAGCAGCTTATATGACTTAAGCACAGATACGCAGTATTTT.

Ten or more counts support this clonotype. The chain recombines TRBV12-3 or TRBV12-4 with TRBJ1-6, with D hard to call. This CDR3 comprises 14 residues. V shed 6 bases and J shed 8 bases, with 14 bases lying between them. The CDR3 DNA is TGTGCCAGCAGACCAAGAATAAGGGATTCACCCCTCCACTTT. Translation gives CASRPRIRDSPLHF.

This clonotype was counted between two and nine times. This CDR3 reads CASFERGQLSANTGELFF. The CDR3 DNA is TGTGCCAGCTTCGAGCGGGGACAGCTATCCGCGAACACCGGGGAGCTGTTTTTT. The J gene is TRBJ2-2, the V gene TRBV28; D is tentatively TRBD1 or TRBD2 (7 bases each). V gave up 8 bases and J gave up 0 bases, with 22 bases separating them. In germline, CDR1 is MDHEN, CDR2 SYDVKM. The CDR3 extends over 18 amino acids. Based on the CDR3 plus reference TRBV28 and TRBJ2-2, the full variable domain is DVKVTQSSRYLVKRTGEKVFLECVQDMDHENMFWYRQDPGLGLRLIYFSYDVKMKEKGDIPEGYSVSREKKERFSLILESASTNQTSMYLCASFERGQLSANTGELFFGEGSRLTVL.

The chain recombines TRBV7-4 with TRBJ2-7; possible D gene TRBD1, 5 bases. Germline V lookup: CDR1 SGHVT, CDR2 SQSDAQ. Trimming took off 5 bases at V and 4 bases at J, with 18 bases between the two ends. The CDR3 is made up of 15 amino acids. The CDR3 nucleotides are TGTGCCAGCAGCGCCTTGACAGATTCCAAGTACGAGCAGTACTTC. It is translated as CASSALTDSKYEQYF.

A few counts support this clonotype. The chain joins TRBV4-1 to TRBJ2-5, with 10 bases identical to TRBD2. CDR1 MGHRA and CDR2 YSYEKL come from the germline V gene. J was trimmed by 2 bases and V by 3 bases; bases with no gene match: 6. The CDR3 is made up of 16 amino acids. The CDR3 loop reads CASSHPLAGVQETQYF. CDR3 coding DNA: TGCGCCAGCAGCCACCCTCTAGCGGGGGTTCAAGAGACCCAGTACTTC.

V and J are TRBV27 and TRBJ2-5; TRBD1 agrees at 8 bases. Germline V gives CDR1 MNHEY, CDR2 SMNVEV (reference sequence). V was pared by 2 bases and J by 2 bases, with 7 bases of the junction left unmatched. CDR3 length equals 16 residues. The CDR3 region is CASSLDRDRRQETQYF. In DNA, the CDR3 is TGTGCCAGCAGTTTAGACCGGGACAGGAGACAAGAGACCCAGTACTTC.

The chain uses TRBV11-2 and TRBJ2-1; D call uncertain. The V end lost 0 bases, the J end lost 0 bases, and 6 bases lay between the germline ends. The CDR3 has 15 amino acids. Germline-derived CDR1 and CDR2 are SGHAT and FQNNGV. The CDR3 DNA is TGTGCCAGCAGCTTAGACTTGACCTCCTACAATGAGCAGTTCTTC. Translating gives CASSLDLTSYNEQFF.